The clone carrying this T cell receptor (beta chain) was found once. Germline lookup yields CDR1 MNHEY and CDR2 SMNVEV (reference sequence). The CDR3 spans 14 residues. V shed 2 bases and J shed 6 bases, with 13 bases lying between them. This sample is part of a study of siplizumab effects on memory and regulatory T cells. Assay: immunoSEQ multiplex PCR; the TCRdb copy retains only in-frame clones and omits some. This table has 56,000 or so clones, about 98% appearing once. The chain employs TRBV27 and TRBJ1-2, with D perhaps matching TRBD1 (5 bases). The TCR comes from a human donor in good health. The sequenced sample consisted of naive CD8+ T cells sorted from blood. CDR3 loop: CASSLVSGFNGYTF. Written as DNA, the CDR3 is TGTGCCAGCAGTTTAGTATCAGGGTTTAATGGCTACACCTTC.